This T cell receptor beta chain is drawn from a study of spatial heterogeneity in lung cancer (dated by TCRdb to between 2018 and 2021). Study-level background: More beta-chain than alpha-chain transcripts were consistently detected, likely reflecting higher beta-chain transcript abundance. In non-small cell lung cancer, the study quantitatively compared TCR alpha and beta repertoires across several tumor regions, matched nontumor lung, and blood. At surgery, both alpha and beta chains were TCR-sequenced in more than 200 tumor regions, fewer than 80 matched nontumor lung samples and 50 to 60 PBMC samples. In the raw uncorrected reads, each unique combination of TCR and UMI appeared more than ten times on average. TCR repertoire features were related to nonsynonymous mutation counts determined by whole-exome sequencing of tumor tissue. TCR transcript counts in tumor regions correlated strongly with a T cell transcriptional module score from matched bulk RNA-seq.

The paper as a whole reports these results and caveats: The count of ubiquitous expanded TCRs correlated with the count of ubiquitous nonsynonymous mutations, and the count of regional expanded TCRs correlated with the count of regional nonsynonymous mutations. The tumor nonsynonymous mutation count correlated with the number of expanded intratumoral alpha and beta TCRs. Confirming at a functional level the hypothesis that regional TCRs recognize regional mutations was considered to require additional single-cell paired TCR alpha and beta sequencing. TCR-seq coverage of tumor T cells was estimated to be only approximately 7% for alpha chains and roughly 14% for beta chains.

The sample's time point, from its label and the paper: sample taken at primary tumor resection. The donors were about 65 patients from the lung TRACERx cohort who had early-stage, untreated non-small cell lung cancer. TCR sequencing used whole RNA extracted from tumor and nontumor lung tissue, or from cryopreserved PBMC samples, without cell sorting. A patient was chosen for TCR sequencing only when enough RNA was available from at least two tumor regions. A lung pathologist reviewed the tumor and adjacent nontumor lung specimens before the specimens were selected. The receptor library was made with 5' RACE. TCRdb lists the instrument as NextSeq 500. The TCR library protocol attached a unique molecular identifier to each TCR cDNA molecule to allow correction of PCR and sequencing errors. The authors' pipeline ran thus. TCR identification, UMI-based error correction and CDR3 extraction were all carried out with Decombinator tools. TCRs above a frequency of 2 per 1,000, corresponding to the top 1% of the tumor frequency distribution, were defined as expanded. Expanded tumor TCRs statistically deemed absent (corrected P<0.05) from at least one tumor region were classed as regional, and all other expanded tumor TCRs were classed as ubiquitous. Rényi diversity was computed with the R vegan package after subsampling each repertoire 100 times to 5,000 TCRs. CDR3 similarity networks were built from amino acid triplet string-kernel similarity, with CDR3s being connected when pairwise similarity was above 0.82. TCRdb's own reprocessing of the public reads used fastp at Q25 and MiXCR and kept productive beta chains. Entries are consolidated by CDR3 protein sequence, retaining the most common genes and DNA. The V and J calls come from TCRdb's annotation, not from the publication. This sample is represented by about 18,000 distinct CDR3 sequences; about 7.5% of them were singletons. Approximately 23% of the sample goes to the ten largest clones.

This clonotype was counted ten times or more. Its antigen is not yet known. Base qualities were left out, and no much larger clone turns up one base away. The sequenced sample was lung tumor tissue, obtained at surgery. This sequence was found in a male donor with early-stage non-small cell lung cancer.

The DNA sequence reads TGTGCCAGCAGCAGCCGGGACAGTCTCATTTACACCTTC. Translation gives CASSSRDSLIYTF. The chain was built from TRBV5-4 and TRBJ1-2; 7 bases in between match TRBD1. Measured from the cysteine to the phenylalanine, the CDR3 is 13 residues long. Only the CDR3 region is kept as DNA, spanning 39 bases read in frame from base 1. Looking up the germline V gene (reference sequence) yields CDR1 SGHNT and CDR2 YYREEE. The V end gives up 4 bases and the J end 11 bases, leaving 11 bases in the junction not matched to a gene.